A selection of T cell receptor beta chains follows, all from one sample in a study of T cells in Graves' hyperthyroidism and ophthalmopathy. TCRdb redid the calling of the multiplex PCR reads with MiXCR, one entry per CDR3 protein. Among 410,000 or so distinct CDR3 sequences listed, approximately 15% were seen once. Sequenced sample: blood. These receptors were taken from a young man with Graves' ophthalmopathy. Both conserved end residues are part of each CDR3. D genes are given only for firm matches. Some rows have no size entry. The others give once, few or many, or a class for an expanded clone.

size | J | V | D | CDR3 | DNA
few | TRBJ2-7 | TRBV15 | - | CATSTTDYEQYF | TGTGCCACCAGCACCACGGACTACGAGCAGTACTTC
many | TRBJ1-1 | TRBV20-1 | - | CSVRGAEVFEAFF | TGCAGTGTACGGGGGGCGGAAGTCTTTGAAGCTTTCTTT
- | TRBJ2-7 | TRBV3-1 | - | CASSQVGRRLVYEQYF | TGTGCCAGCAGCCAAGTGGGGAGGAGACTAGTGTACGAGCAGTACTTC
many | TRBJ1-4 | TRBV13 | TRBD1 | CASSPGQAVNEKLFF | TGTGCCAGCAGCCCCGGACAGGCGGTTAATGAAAAACTGTTTTTT
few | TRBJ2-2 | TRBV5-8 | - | CASSFVSGRTGELFF | TGTGCCAGCAGCTTCGTTAGCGGCCGAACCGGGGAGCTGTTTTTT
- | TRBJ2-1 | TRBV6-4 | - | CASSELAAPYNEQFF | TGTGCCAGCAGTGAACTGGCGGCTCCCTACAATGAGCAGTTCTTC
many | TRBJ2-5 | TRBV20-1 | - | CSARDGALSETQYF | TGCAGTGCTAGAGATGGGGCTCTGTCGGAGACCCAGTACTTC
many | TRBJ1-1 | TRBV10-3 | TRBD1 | CAITAGQRNTEAFF | TGTGCCATCACCGCGGGACAGCGCAACACTGAAGCTTTCTTT
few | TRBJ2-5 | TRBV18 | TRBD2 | CASAKLGTSEETQYF | TGTGCCAGCGCCAAGCTCGGGACTAGCGAAGAGACCCAGTACTTC
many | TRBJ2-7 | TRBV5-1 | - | CASSLGAPGLTLEQYF | TGCGCCAGCAGCTTGGGGGCCCCAGGGCTGACCCTCGAGCAGTACTTC
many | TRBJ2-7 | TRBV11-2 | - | CASSLIRGLGFEQYF | TGTGCCAGCAGCTTAATTCGGGGGTTAGGGTTCGAGCAGTACTTC
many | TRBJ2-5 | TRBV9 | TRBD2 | CASSVMASGGQETQYF | TGTGCCAGCAGCGTAATGGCTAGCGGGGGGCAAGAGACCCAGTACTTC
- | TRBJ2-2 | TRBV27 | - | CASSPRFGRELFF | TGTGCCAGCAGCCCAAGATTCGGCCGGGAGCTGTTTTTT
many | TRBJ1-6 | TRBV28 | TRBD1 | CASISGQGADNSPLHF | TGTGCCAGCATCTCGGGACAGGGGGCCGATAATTCACCCCTCCACTTT
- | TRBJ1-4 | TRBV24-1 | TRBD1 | CATSTGQEQNEKLFF | TGTGCCACCAGTACCGGACAGGAGCAGAATGAAAAACTGTTTTTT
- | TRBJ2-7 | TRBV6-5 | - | CASSYQDYQQYF | TGTGCCAGCAGTTACCAAGACTACCAGCAGTACTTC
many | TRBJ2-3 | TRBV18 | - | CASSPLTDYYTDTQYF | TGTGCCAGCTCACCCCTGACGGACTACTACACAGATACGCAGTATTTT
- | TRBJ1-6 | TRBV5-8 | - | CASSLLISPLHF | TGTGCCAGCAGCTTGCTTATATCACCCCTCCACTTT
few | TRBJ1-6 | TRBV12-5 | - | CASGLARQGPDSPLHF | TGTGCTAGTGGCCTTGCGAGGCAGGGGCCGGATTCACCCCTCCACTTT
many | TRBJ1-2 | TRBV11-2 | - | CASSYAGEQLGYTF | TGTGCCAGCAGCTATGCGGGGGAACAGTTAGGCTACACCTTC
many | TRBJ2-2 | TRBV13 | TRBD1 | CASSARDRTLTGELFF | TGTGCCAGCAGCGCCAGGGACAGGACTCTCACCGGGGAGCTGTTTTTT
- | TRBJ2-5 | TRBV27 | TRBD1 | CASSFGTTGEETQYF | TGTGCCAGCAGTTTTGGGACGACAGGGGAAGAGACCCAGTACTTC
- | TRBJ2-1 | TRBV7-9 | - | CACYQGVGEQFF | TGTGCCTGCTATCAAGGGGTTGGTGAGCAGTTCTTC
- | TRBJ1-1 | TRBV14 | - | CASSHGKGDTEAFF | TGTGCCAGCAGCCATGGGAAGGGGGACACTGAAGCTTTCTTT
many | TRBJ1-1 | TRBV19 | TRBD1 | CASSSTGGAYTEAFF | TGTGCCAGTAGTTCTACAGGGGGAGCGTACACTGAAGCTTTCTTT
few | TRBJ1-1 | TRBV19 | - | CASSIDQGTEAFF | TGTGCCAGTAGTATTGATCAGGGTACTGAAGCTTTCTTT
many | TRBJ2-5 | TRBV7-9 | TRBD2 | CASSERDLPEETQYF | TGTGCCAGCAGCGAGCGGGACTTGCCAGAAGAGACCCAGTACTTC
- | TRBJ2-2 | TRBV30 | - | CAWSVIAVLLNTGELFF | TGTGCCTGGAGTGTAATTGCAGTCCTTCTAAACACCGGGGAGCTGTTTTTT
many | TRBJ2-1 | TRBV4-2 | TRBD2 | CASSHSGGAYNEQFF | TGTGCCAGCAGCCATAGCGGGGGGGCCTACAATGAGCAGTTCTTC
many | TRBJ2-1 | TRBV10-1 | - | CASSVGLGNEQFF | TGCGCCAGCAGTGTGGGCCTAGGCAATGAGCAGTTCTTC
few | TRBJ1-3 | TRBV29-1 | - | CSVRGGSGNTIYF | TGCAGCGTCAGGGGAGGCTCTGGAAACACCATATATTTT
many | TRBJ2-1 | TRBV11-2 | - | CASSLDRDYNEQFF | TGTGCCAGCAGCTTGGACCGGGACTACAATGAGCAGTTCTTC
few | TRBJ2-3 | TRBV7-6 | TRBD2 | CASSLSTSGSTDTQYF | TGTGCCAGCAGCTTAAGCACTAGCGGGAGTACAGATACGCAGTATTTT
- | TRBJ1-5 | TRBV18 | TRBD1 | CASSPPGDRGSSQPQHF | TGTGCCAGCTCACCACCGGGGGACAGGGGTTCCAGTCAGCCCCAGCATTTT
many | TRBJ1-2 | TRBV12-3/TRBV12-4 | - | CASSRGPTNGYTF | TGTGCCAGCAGCAGGGGACCGACGAATGGCTACACCTTC
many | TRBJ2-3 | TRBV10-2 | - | CASRVMGTADTQYF | TGCGCCAGCAGAGTGATGGGGACGGCAGATACGCAGTATTTT
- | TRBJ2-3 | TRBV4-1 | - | CASSQDRGLTDTQYF | TGCGCCAGCAGCCAAGATCGGGGGCTCACAGATACGCAGTATTTT
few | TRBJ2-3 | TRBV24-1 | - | CATSDTTGPTRDTQYF | TGTGCCACCAGTGATACGACAGGCCCAACCAGGGATACGCAGTATTTT
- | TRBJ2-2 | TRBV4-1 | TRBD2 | CASSQEGRRGGRAGELFF | TGCGCCAGCAGCCAAGAAGGAAGGCGGGGGGGCCGGGCCGGGGAGCTGTTTTTT
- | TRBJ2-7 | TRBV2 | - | CASSFDSAREQYF | TGTGCCAGCAGCTTCGACTCGGCTCGCGAGCAGTACTTC
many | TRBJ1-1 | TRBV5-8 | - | CASSKRMNTEAFF | TGTGCCAGCAGCAAAAGGATGAACACTGAAGCTTTCTTT
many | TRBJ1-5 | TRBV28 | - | CASRSSGQPQHF | TGTGCCAGCAGGAGTTCCGGTCAGCCCCAGCATTTT
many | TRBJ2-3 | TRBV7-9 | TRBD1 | CASSLEGTGDYADTQYF | TGTGCCAGCAGCCTTGAAGGGACAGGGGATTACGCAGATACGCAGTATTTT
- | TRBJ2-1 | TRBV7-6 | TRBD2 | CASSEGWEGRNEQFF | TGTGCCAGCAGCGAGGGCTGGGAGGGTCGCAATGAGCAGTTCTTC
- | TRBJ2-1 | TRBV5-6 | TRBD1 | CASSPGQYEQFF | TGTGCCAGCAGCCCGGGACAGTATGAGCAGTTCTTC
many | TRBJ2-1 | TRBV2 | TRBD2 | CASRRLAGANPNYNEQFF | TGTGCCAGCCGGAGACTAGCGGGGGCGAACCCAAACTACAATGAGCAGTTCTTC
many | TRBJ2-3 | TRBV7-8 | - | CASSLKGGQSTDTQYF | TGTGCCAGCAGCTTAAAAGGGGGGCAGAGCACAGATACGCAGTATTTT
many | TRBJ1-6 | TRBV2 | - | CASSETPNSPLHF | TGTGCCAGCAGTGAAACACCTAATTCACCCCTCCACTTT
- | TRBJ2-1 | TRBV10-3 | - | CAISEINEQFF | TGTGCCATCAGTGAAATCAATGAGCAGTTCTTC
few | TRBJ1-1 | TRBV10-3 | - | CAISESARAGAFF | TGTGCCATCAGTGAGTCGGCCCGGGCTGGAGCTTTCTTT
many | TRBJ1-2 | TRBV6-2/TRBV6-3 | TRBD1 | CASSRGQGGYYGYTF | TGTGCCAGCAGTCGTGGACAGGGTGGCTACTATGGCTACACCTTC
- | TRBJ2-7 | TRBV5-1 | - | CASSLGQVFVPYEQYF | TGCGCCAGCAGCTTGGGACAGGTCTTCGTTCCCTACGAGCAGTACTTC
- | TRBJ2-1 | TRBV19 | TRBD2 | CASRFGSGSTYEQFF | TGTGCCAGTCGCTTTGGGAGCGGGAGCACATATGAGCAGTTCTTC